The subject of this entry is one T cell receptor beta chain. The antigen remains undetermined. Brentuximab vedotin exposure varied, and every patient relapsed after autologous stem cell transplantation. Complete response, partial response or progressive disease constituted the best response categories observed. This CDR3 is built from 13 residues. Between the trimmed V and J ends, which lost 5 bases and 0 bases, there was a span of 8 bases. The germline V gene has CDR1 SEHNR and CDR2 FQNEAQ (reference sequence). This specimen comes from a study of PD-1 blockade in classical Hodgkin lymphoma. Clones were sequenced by immunoSEQ multiplex PCR, and TCRdb holds only the in-frame ones, with some missing. The sample records about 86,000 clones, roughly 89% being singletons. General study findings and limits: By C4D1 there was a significant rise in CD4+ TCR diversity but not in CD8+ TCR diversity.

The chain couples TRBV7-9 to TRBJ2-7; D is possibly TRBD1 or TRBD2 (5 bases each). Specimen: peripheral blood mononuclear cells (PBMCs), collected before the second cycle of nivolumab. This clonotype originated in a human donor with classical Hodgkin lymphoma. The CDR3 DNA reads TGTGCCAGCAGCCCGGGGCTCTCCTACGAGCAGTACTTC. It is translated as CASSPGLSYEQYF.